This T cell receptor (beta chain) emerged from a study of T cells expressing NK-cell markers. The wider study: Sorted CD3+CD56+NKG2C+, CD3+CD56+NKG2C- and CD3+CD56-NKG2C+ T-cell subsets were beta-chain profiled.

The CDR3 spans 16 residues. CDR1 and CDR2 (germline): SNHLY, FYNNEI. TCRdb re-called the 5' RACE reads and gives one entry per CDR3 protein, without DNA. This sample contains about 260,000 distinct CDR3 sequences. The sample consisted of blood T cells: a sorted CD56 or NKG2C T cell subset, CD4+ or CD8+ T cells, or bulk PBMC T cells (not recorded which). The chain is built from TRBV2 and TRBJ2-4. This sequence originates from a woman between 18 and 75 years old in good health. The CDR3 sequence is CASSEAKGVAKNIQYF.